This T cell receptor (beta chain) is drawn from a study of blood T cell repertoires in COVID-19. For the study at large: Samples representing acute and convalescent COVID-19 were sourced from the United States, Italy and Spain. PBMCs, B-cell-depleted T cells, or T cells were the source of the cDNA or gDNA that made up the material.

The CDR3 has 16 amino acids. V gave up 1 base and J gave up 6 bases, with 16 bases separating them. CDR1 and CDR2 from the germline V gene are MGHRA and YSYEKL. Authors' analysis steps: Amplified reference gene primers provided the basis for estimating nucleated cell counts. Sequencing used immunoSEQ multiplex PCR; TCRdb keeps in-frame clones, though not all of them. The DNA gave D and trimming, while V, J and clone size come from that table. The profile shows under 130,000 clones, 84% of them singletons. The chain is built from TRBV4-1 and TRBJ1-5; D gene unclear. The source is a human donor in a cohort sampled during active or convalescent COVID-19. Sample: peripheral blood. CDR3 amino acids: CASSQVPLEGRQPQHF. As DNA, the CDR3 is TGCGCCAGCAGCCAAGTACCTCTTGAGGGTCGTCAGCCCCAGCATTTT.